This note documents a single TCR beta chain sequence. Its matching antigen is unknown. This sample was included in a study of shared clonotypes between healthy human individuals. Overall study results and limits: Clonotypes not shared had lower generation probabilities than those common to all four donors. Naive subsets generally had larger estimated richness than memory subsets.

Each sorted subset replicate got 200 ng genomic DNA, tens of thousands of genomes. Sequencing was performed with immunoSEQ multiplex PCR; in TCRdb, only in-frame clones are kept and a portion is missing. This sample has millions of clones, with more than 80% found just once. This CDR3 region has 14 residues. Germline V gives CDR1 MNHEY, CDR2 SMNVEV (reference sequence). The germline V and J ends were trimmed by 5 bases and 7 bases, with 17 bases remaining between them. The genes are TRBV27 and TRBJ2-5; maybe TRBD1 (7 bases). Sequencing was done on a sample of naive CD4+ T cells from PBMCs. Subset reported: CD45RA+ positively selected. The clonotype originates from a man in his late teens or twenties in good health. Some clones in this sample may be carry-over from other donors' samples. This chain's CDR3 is CASSPTHRGGTQYF. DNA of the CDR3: TGTGCCAGCAGTCCCACCCACAGGGGAGGGACCCAGTACTTC.